A selection of T cell receptor beta chains follows, all from one sample in a study of blood T cell repertoires in COVID-19. Here immunoSEQ multiplex PCR was the method, and the copy in TCRdb shows in-frame clones only, minus some. The sample lists roughly 53,000 clones, around 80% seen once, with more than 13% in the top ten. The sequenced material came from peripheral blood. These receptors were taken from a human donor in a cohort sampled during active COVID-19. Each CDR3 is given with its conserved first and last residue. The order of the fields is clone size, V gene, D gene, J gene, CDR3 protein, CDR3 DNA. D genes are given only for firm matches. Part of the rows lack a size; the others show once, few, many or a class for expanded clones.

NA	TRBV19	TRBD2	TRBJ2-3	CASSMSAGIGTDTQYF	TGTGCCAGTAGTATGTCAGCGGGGATCGGCACAGATACGCAGTATTTT
few	TRBV18	NA	TRBJ1-6	CASSTGRDSPLHF	TGTGCCAGCTCAACCGGGAGGGATTCACCCCTCCACTTT
NA	TRBV10-1	NA	TRBJ2-3	CASSPYRERLGVDTQYF	TGCGCCAGCAGCCCTTACAGGGAGCGGTTGGGTGTAGATACGCAGTATTTT
NA	TRBV4-2	TRBD1	TRBJ2-6	CASSKDRDSSGANVLTF	TGTGCCAGCAGCAAAGACAGGGATTCCTCTGGGGCCAACGTCCTGACTTTC
NA	TRBV7-2	NA	TRBJ1-5	CASSPGAYQPQHF	TGTGCCAGCAGCCCAGGGGCGTATCAGCCCCAGCATTTT
NA	TRBV5-5	TRBD1	TRBJ1-2	CASSLDRGGYGYTF	TGTGCCAGCAGCTTGGACAGGGGTGGCTATGGCTACACCTTC
NA	TRBV5-5	NA	TRBJ2-3	CASRKDVTGTDTQYF	TGTGCCAGCAGGAAGGACGTGACAGGCACAGATACGCAGTATTTT
NA	TRBV7-3	NA	TRBJ2-3	CASSPSGSDTQYF	TGTGCCAGCAGCCCGTCCGGTTCAGATACGCAGTATTTT
NA	TRBV15	NA	TRBJ1-1	CATSSIQGNTEAFF	TGTGCCACCAGCAGTATACAGGGGAACACTGAAGCTTTCTTT
NA	TRBV5-5	NA	TRBJ2-7	CASSSAVGTHNREQYF	TGTGCCAGCAGCTCGGCGGTGGGGACTCACAATCGCGAGCAGTACTTC
NA	TRBV29-1	NA	TRBJ2-7	CSVEKAGNEQYF	TGCAGCGTTGAAAAGGCAGGGAACGAGCAGTACTTC
medium-sized	TRBV10-3	NA	TRBJ2-1	CAISEVMGGVRNEQFF	TGTGCCATCAGTGAGGTAATGGGCGGGGTGCGGAATGAGCAGTTCTTC
NA	TRBV5-1	TRBD1	TRBJ2-5	CASSLAVDRGKTQYF	TGCGCCAGCAGCTTGGCCGTGGACAGGGGGAAGACCCAGTACTTC
NA	TRBV30	NA	TRBJ1-1	CAWSVNTGGTEAFF	TGTGCCTGGAGTGTCAACACGGGGGGCACTGAAGCTTTCTTT
few	TRBV5-6	TRBD2	TRBJ2-5	CASSALAGGTQETQYF	TGTGCCAGCAGCGCTTTAGCGGGGGGGACGCAAGAGACCCAGTACTTC
NA	TRBV7-8	NA	TRBJ2-5	CASSQKGAGETQYF	TGTGCCAGCAGCCAGAAAGGGGCGGGGGAGACCCAGTACTTC
NA	TRBV10-1	NA	TRBJ1-1	CASSESRAGITEAFF	TGCGCCAGCAGTGAGTCCCGGGCAGGGATCACTGAAGCTTTCTTT
NA	TRBV12-3/TRBV12-4	NA	TRBJ2-2	CASSPSTGELFF	TGTGCCAGCAGCCCCTCTACCGGGGAGCTGTTTTTT
NA	TRBV18	TRBD2	TRBJ2-1	CASSPPVLAGVDNEQFF	TGTGCCAGCTCACCCCCAGTACTAGCGGGGGTTGACAATGAGCAGTTCTTC
NA	TRBV5-1	TRBD1	TRBJ1-2	CASSLDPSGQGVSGYTF	TGCGCCAGCAGCTTGGATCCTTCGGGACAGGGCGTTTCTGGCTACACCTTC
NA	TRBV3-1/TRBV3-2	TRBD1	TRBJ1-1	CASSQLGQGGEAFF	TGTGCCAGCAGCCAACTAGGACAGGGTGGTGAAGCTTTCTTT
NA	TRBV18	TRBD1	TRBJ1-2	CASSPPGQGASYTF	TGTGCCAGCTCACCACCGGGACAGGGGGCTAGCTACACCTTC
NA	TRBV19	NA	TRBJ1-2	CASSNRATGYTF	TGTGCCAGTAGTAACAGGGCTACGGGCTACACCTTC
NA	TRBV19	NA	TRBJ1-2	CASSGRNYGYTF	TGTGCCAGTTCGGGTAGGAACTATGGCTACACCTTC
NA	TRBV7-9	NA	TRBJ1-1	CASKSAEAFF	TGTGCCAGCAAATCGGCTGAAGCTTTCTTT
NA	TRBV7-6	NA	TRBJ1-4	CASSRIRRTGEKLFF	TGTGCCAGCAGCCGCATCCGCCGTACGGGAGAAAAACTGTTTTTT
NA	TRBV27	NA	TRBJ2-1	CASSLSDYLNEQFF	TGTGCCAGCAGTTTATCGGACTATTTAAATGAGCAGTTCTTC
NA	TRBV14	TRBD1	TRBJ2-5	CASSQRQGYETQYF	TGTGCCAGCAGCCAGAGACAGGGTTACGAGACCCAGTACTTC
NA	TRBV4-1	NA	TRBJ1-2	CASSQVQDNYGYTF	TGCGCCAGCAGCCAAGTTCAGGATAACTATGGCTACACCTTC
NA	TRBV3-1/TRBV3-2	TRBD2	TRBJ2-5	CASSQGVKAGDQETQYF	TGTGCCAGCAGCCAAGGGGTTAAAGCGGGGGATCAAGAGACCCAGTACTTC
NA	TRBV6-5	NA	TRBJ1-1	CASSYSYVLSNTEAFF	TGTGCCAGCAGTTACTCGTATGTCCTTTCGAACACTGAAGCTTTCTTT
few	TRBV30	NA	TRBJ2-7	CAWSGGRYEQYF	TGTGCCTGGAGTGGGGGGCGATACGAGCAGTACTTC
NA	TRBV24-1	NA	TRBJ2-1	CATGIGGSGEQFF	TGTGCCACCGGCATTGGGGGGTCGGGGGAGCAGTTCTTC
NA	TRBV9	TRBD2	TRBJ2-7	CASSVSAGGPSYEQYF	TGTGCCAGCAGCGTAAGTGCGGGAGGGCCTTCCTACGAGCAGTACTTC
NA	TRBV4-3	NA	TRBJ2-3	CASSPEGRGGTDTQYF	TGCGCCAGCAGCCCCGAGGGGCGGGGTGGCACAGATACGCAGTATTTT
NA	TRBV5-6	NA	TRBJ2-5	CASSSFASEETQYF	TGTGCCAGCAGCTCCTTCGCTTCAGAAGAGACCCAGTACTTC
NA	TRBV4-3	NA	TRBJ1-1	CASSQVREAEAFF	TGCGCCAGCAGCCAAGTCCGGGAGGCTGAAGCTTTCTTT
NA	TRBV5-6	NA	TRBJ1-1	CASSFLGQTKAFF	TGTGCCAGCAGCTTTCTAGGACAGACCAAAGCTTTCTTT
NA	TRBV7-7	TRBD1	TRBJ2-5	CASSTLTGREETQYF	TGTGCTAGCAGCACCCTGACAGGGAGAGAAGAGACCCAGTACTTC
NA	TRBV5-4	NA	TRBJ2-2	CASSLKTGINTGELFF	TGTGCCAGCAGCTTGAAGACCGGGATAAACACCGGGGAGCTGTTTTTT
few	TRBV5-5	NA	TRBJ1-2	CASSLSDLGDGLYGYTF	TGTGCCAGCAGCTTGAGCGATTTAGGGGATGGGCTCTATGGCTACACCTTC
NA	TRBV5-1	TRBD2	TRBJ2-4	CASSLGAGGGSPQNIQYF	TGCGCCAGCAGCTTGGGGGCAGGCGGGGGTTCTCCACAAAACATTCAGTACTTC
NA	TRBV11-2	NA	TRBJ2-2	CASSLLAGELFF	TGTGCCAGCAGCCTCCTCGCCGGGGAGCTGTTTTTT
NA	TRBV19	TRBD2	TRBJ2-3	CASSVSGINTDTQYF	TGTGCCAGTAGTGTCAGCGGGATAAACACAGATACGCAGTATTTT
NA	TRBV10-3	TRBD2	TRBJ2-7	CAISEPGTSGHEQYF	TGTGCCATCAGTGAGCCCGGGACTAGCGGCCACGAGCAGTACTTC
NA	TRBV13	TRBD2	TRBJ2-7	CASSYGGALSKQYF	TGTGCCAGCAGCTACGGGGGGGCCCTCTCCAAGCAGTACTTC
NA	TRBV5-1	NA	TRBJ1-1	CASSDTGGTEAFF	TGCGCCAGCAGCGACACAGGCGGCACTGAAGCTTTCTTT
NA	TRBV27	TRBD1	TRBJ2-1	CASSLGTGNEQFF	TGTGCCAGCAGTCTAGGGACAGGCAATGAGCAGTTCTTC
NA	TRBV19	TRBD2	TRBJ2-5	CATGGGTQETQYF	TGTGCCACCGGCGGGGGGACACAAGAGACCCAGTACTTC
NA	TRBV19	TRBD2	TRBJ2-1	CASRLAGGNEQFF	TGTGCCAGTAGACTAGCGGGGGGGAATGAGCAGTTCTTC
NA	TRBV2	NA	TRBJ1-1	CASGGRAREAFF	TGTGCCAGCGGGGGGAGGGCCCGAGAAGCTTTCTTT
NA	TRBV19	TRBD1	TRBJ2-1	CASRDRLGQFF	TGTGCCAGTAGGGACAGGCTAGGGCAGTTCTTC
NA	TRBV5-4	TRBD1	TRBJ1-1	CASSRTGLNTEAFF	TGTGCCAGCAGCCGGACAGGACTGAACACTGAAGCTTTCTTT
NA	TRBV18	NA	TRBJ2-1	CASSPDRTRGNNEQFF	TGTGCCAGCTCACCCGACAGGACTAGGGGCAACAATGAGCAGTTCTTC
NA	TRBV20-1	NA	TRBJ2-5	CSASEVAVGTQYF	TGCAGTGCTAGTGAGGTCGCCGTCGGGACCCAGTACTTC
NA	TRBV19	TRBD1	TRBJ1-1	CASSGRTGRTEAFF	TGTGCCAGTAGTGGACGGACAGGGCGGACTGAAGCTTTCTTT
once	TRBV28	NA	TRBJ2-4	CASSFRSFAKNIQYF	TGTGCCAGCAGTTTCCGGTCTTTCGCCAAAAACATTCAGTACTTC